A single sample gave rise to the 30 T cell receptor beta chains below, sequenced in a study of CD8+ T cells in alopecia areata. The treatment here: oral pan-JAK inhibitor, 5-10 mg twice daily. cDNA prepared by RNA extraction and subsequent reverse transcription served as the template for sequencing. The table came from immunoSEQ multiplex PCR; TCRdb's copy has only in-frame clones and leaves some out. The table lists about 190,000 clones, under 80% of them singletons. The sample was CD4+ T cells sorted from blood, taken between weeks 47 and 50, from a patient treated with tofacitinib. These TCRs come from a human donor with alopecia areata.

The chain employs TRBV29-1 and TRBJ2-5; no firm D call. With 4 bases removed from V and 4 bases from J, the gap between germline ends came to 10 bases. CDR1 and CDR2 (germline): SQVTM, ANQGSEA. The CDR3 runs to 12 residues. CDR3 amino acids: CSVVNSGETQYF. The CDR3 DNA reads as TGCAGCGTTGTGAATAGTGGAGAGACCCAGTACTTC.

This clone was recorded only once. This rearrangement joins TRBV27 to TRBJ1-5; 10 bases align to TRBD1. This CDR3 comprises 17 residues. Germline V gene sequence: CDR1 MNHEY, CDR2 SMNVEV (reference sequence). The V gene end was trimmed by 6 bases and the J gene end by 0 bases; junction bases not matched to a gene: 8. CDR3 protein: CASRGTGDLYSNQPQHF. CDR3 nucleotide sequence: TGTGCCAGCAGAGGGACAGGGGACTTGTATAGCAATCAGCCCCAGCATTTT.

The chain couples TRBV9 to TRBJ2-3, with 13 bases fitting TRBD2. Per germline, CDR1 SGDLS and CDR2 YYNGEE. CDR3 length equals 20 residues. After removal of 0 bases from V and 2 bases from J, the junction contained 12 bases not matched to a gene. The chain's CDR3 is CASSVVGTSGAEPSTDTQYF. The CDR3, as DNA: TGTGCCAGCAGCGTAGTCGGGACTAGCGGGGCGGAGCCCTCCACAGATACGCAGTATTTT.

The chain employs TRBV30 and TRBJ2-1; 8 bases are shared with TRBD2. This CDR3 has 15 amino acids. The germline V gene encodes CDR1 GTSNPN and CDR2 SVGIG (reference sequence). The CDR3 protein is CAYLAKGGGINEQFF. The CDR3 bases are TGTGCATACCTAGCTAAGGGCGGGGGGATCAATGAGCAGTTCTTC. The full variable domain, with the rest looked up from reference TRBV30 and TRBJ2-1, is SQTIHQWPATLVQPVGSPLSLECTVEGTSNPNLYWYRQAAGRGLQLLFYSVGIGQISSEVPQNLSASRPQDRQFILSSKKLLLSDSGFYLCAYLAKGGGINEQFFGPGTRLTVL.

The chain combines TRBV11-2 with TRBJ2-2; 7 bases align to TRBD1. V lost 3 bases, J lost 4 bases, and 5 bases stayed unmatched. CDR1 is SGHAT, CDR2 FQNNGV, per germline. CDR3 length equals 15 residues. Written as DNA, the CDR3 is TGTGCCAGCAGCTTCCTACAGGGGTCCACCGGGGAGCTGTTTTTT. This translates into CASSFLQGSTGELFF.

This sequence joins TRBV6-1 and TRBJ2-7; the D call may be TRBD1 or TRBD2 (5 bases each). Trimming left V 10 bases short and J 0 bases short, with 16 bases between. Germline values: CDR1 MNHNS, CDR2 SASEGT. There are 14 residues in the CDR3. CDR3 nucleotide sequence: TGTGCCACTCACTTCGGGGCGACCTCCTACGAGCAGTACTTC. Protein sequence: CATHFGATSYEQYF.

The chain is built from TRBV9 and TRBJ2-6; D gene uncertain. V was trimmed by 4 bases and J by 0 bases, leaving 11 bases between them. Germline CDR1 SGDLS, CDR2 YYNGEE. The CDR3 extends over 16 amino acids. The CDR3 region has the DNA TGTGCCAGCAGCCCCCGACTCACCTCTGGGGCCAACGTCCTGACTTTC. Translating it yields CASSPRLTSGANVLTF. Drawing the rest from reference TRBV9 and TRBJ2-6, the complete variable domain is DSGVTQTPKHLITATGQRVTLRCSPRSGDLSVYWYQQSLDQGLQFLIQYYNGEERAKGNILERFSAQQFPDLHSELNLSSLELGDSALYFCASSPRLTSGANVLTFGAGSRLTVL.

This clone was recorded a few times. V usage is TRBV6-5 and J usage is TRBJ2-1; the D is unclear. The germline V gene encodes CDR1 MNHEY and CDR2 SVGAGI. This CDR3 spans 15 amino acids. Between the trimmed V and J ends, which lost 5 bases and 0 bases, there was a span of 11 bases. CDR3 in DNA: TGTGCCAGCAGTAGAGTAGTGAGCTCCTACAATGAGCAGTTCTTC. Amino acids: CASSRVVSSYNEQFF.

The V and J genes are TRBV30 and TRBJ1-2; D unresolved. The CDR3 sequence is 12 residues long. V dropped 0 bases and J dropped 7 bases, with 9 bases sitting between them. Germline V gene lookup returns CDR1 GTSNPN and CDR2 SVGIG (reference sequence). CDR3 sequence: CAWSVDGVGYTF. The DNA for the CDR3 is TGTGCCTGGAGTGTCGACGGGGTTGGCTACACCTTC.

The chain couples TRBV7-9 to TRBJ2-3; D perhaps matches TRBD2 (7 bases). Germline V gene lookup returns CDR1 SEHNR and CDR2 FQNEAQ (reference sequence). The CDR3 spans 15 residues. The V and J ends lost 3 bases and 10 bases respectively, with 20 bases between them. CDR3 sequence reads: CASSFGGLNPGAQYF. For the CDR3, the DNA is TGTGCCAGCAGCTTTGGGGGACTAAATCCAGGGGCGCAGTATTTT.

The chain employs TRBV29-1 and TRBJ2-1; D is perhaps TRBD1 or TRBD2 (5 bases each). Trimming shortened V by 6 bases and J by 11 bases, and 14 bases separated the two germline ends. The CDR3 spans 11 residues. CDR1 and CDR2 from the germline V gene are SQVTM and ANQGSEA. CDR3 nucleotides: TGCAGCGTGAGGGACGCGTTTAAGCAGTTCTTC. Translated, it gives CSVRDAFKQFF.

This clone was seen only once. This chain joins TRBV29-1 and TRBJ1-2; 8 bases line up with TRBD1. CDR3 length equals 13 residues. CDR1 is SQVTM and CDR2 is ANQGSEA in the germline V gene. The trim removed 6 bases at V and 6 bases at J, leaving 9 bases unmatched. This CDR3 reads CSVTDRGGNGYTF. CDR3 DNA: TGCAGCGTCACTGACAGGGGTGGCAATGGCTACACCTTC.

As regards this clone: Different DNA sequences within this sample yield the same CDR3. The J gene is TRBJ1-6, the V gene TRBV9; 7 bases line up with TRBD1. Germline V gene lookup returns CDR1 SGDLS and CDR2 YYNGEE. The CDR3 length is 14 residues. V was clipped by 3 bases and J by 6 bases; unmatched bases: 3. The CDR3 region has the DNA TGTGCCAGCAGCGCAGGGACAGTTAATTCACCCCTCCACTTT. Its protein product is CASSAGTVNSPLHF.

The chain combines TRBV5-6 with TRBJ2-1; TRBD1 is a possible D gene (6 bases). Germline CDR1 reads SGHDT; CDR2 reads YYEEEE. The CDR3 has 17 amino acids. Trimming pared 0 bases from V and 3 bases from J, leaving 16 bases between. The CDR3 coding sequence is TGTGCCAGCAGCTTGGTCGGTGTGGCAGGGGTCTACAATGAGCAGTTCTTC. Its protein is CASSLVGVAGVYNEQFF.

Here the CDR3 DNA reads TGTGCCAGCAGTTTAGTAGGACAGGGAAACTACGAGCAGTACTTC. Protein product: CASSLVGQGNYEQYF. The rearrangement uses TRBV27 and TRBJ2-7, with 8 bases identical to TRBD1. The ends lost 2 bases at V and 3 bases at J; junction bases unmatched: 6. From germline, CDR1 is MNHEY and CDR2 SMNVEV (reference sequence). CDR3 length equals 15 residues.

This chain uses TRBV2 with TRBJ2-5; maybe TRBD1 (6 bases). With 8 bases removed from V and 1 base from J, the gap between germline ends came to 11 bases. Looked up from germline, CDR1 is SNHLY and CDR2 is FYNNEI. The CDR3 extends over 13 amino acids. CDR3 residues: CASFRDTQETQYF. The CDR3 region has the DNA TGTGCCAGCTTTCGGGACACCCAAGAGACCCAGTACTTC.

The CDR3 DNA follows: TGCGCCAGCAGCTTGACCGGGCCAACGGATGGCTACACCTTC. Encoded protein: CASSLTGPTDGYTF. This chain uses TRBV5-1 with TRBJ1-2; D call uncertain. Germline CDR1 and CDR2: SGHRS and YFSETQ. The CDR3 totals 14 residues. V shed 1 base and J shed 6 bases, with 13 bases lying between them.

The chain combines TRBV29-1 with TRBJ2-3, with 12 bases that match TRBD2. The CDR3 has 16 amino acids. Germline V gene data show CDR1 as SQVTM and CDR2 as ANQGSEA. V shed 8 bases, J shed 2 bases, and the junction held 11 bases outside the gene matches. In DNA form, the CDR3 reads TGCAGCCTCTGGACTAGCGGGGCCTCACCCACAGATACGCAGTATTTT. Its protein product is CSLWTSGASPTDTQYF.

This clone was found once. V and J are TRBV2 and TRBJ2-2; D is uncertain. The CDR3 extends over 14 amino acids. Per germline, CDR1 SNHLY and CDR2 FYNNEI. The V gene lost 7 bases and the J gene lost 7 bases, with 16 bases spanning the gap. The CDR3 region is CASIGGPINGELFF. The DNA of the CDR3 is TGTGCCAGCATCGGTGGGCCTATCAACGGGGAGCTGTTTTTT.

The chain links TRBV20-1 to TRBJ2-5, with D unresolved. This CDR3 has 11 amino acids. Trimming took 3 bases from V and 9 from J, leaving 11 bases between them. Germline V CDR1 and CDR2: DFQATT, SNEGSKA (reference sequence). The DNA of the CDR3 is TGCAGTGCTAGTCCGAGCTTGTCCCAGTACTTC. Amino acid sequence: CSASPSLSQYF.

The chain links TRBV25-1 to TRBJ2-7; TRBD1 matches at 7 bases. Looked up from germline, CDR1 is MGHDK and CDR2 is SYGVNS. The V and J ends lost 5 bases and 3 bases, in that order; junction bases with no gene match: 4. The CDR3 runs to 13 residues. CDR3 amino acids: CASSFRDSYEQYF. The DNA for the CDR3 is TGTGCCAGCAGTTTTAGGGACAGCTACGAGCAGTACTTC.

This clone has only a few counts. This chain links TRBV29-1 with TRBJ1-1; TRBD1 is a possible D gene (5 bases). This CDR3 has 13 residues. Between the trimmed V and J ends, which lost 6 bases and 5 bases, there was a span of 16 bases. The germline V gene has CDR1 SQVTM and CDR2 ANQGSEA. CDR3 sequence: CSVARVAGTEAFF. In DNA, the CDR3 is TGCAGCGTCGCCAGGGTCGCAGGGACTGAAGCTTTCTTT.

This clone came up many times. The V and J genes are TRBV5-1 and TRBJ2-2; D uncertain. V gave up 1 base and J gave up 1 base, with 11 bases separating them. CDR1 SGHRS and CDR2 YFSETQ come from the germline V gene. The CDR3 has 16 residues. The CDR3 DNA follows: TGCGCCAGCAGCTTGCGACCCGACTGGAACACCGGGGAGCTGTTTTTT. Protein product: CASSLRPDWNTGELFF.

The V call is TRBV29-1, the J call TRBJ2-2; either TRBD1 or TRBD2 may supply D (5 bases each). Germline loops: CDR1 SQVTM, CDR2 ANQGSEA. This CDR3 has 15 residues. V lost 4 bases to trimming and J lost 0 bases, with 12 bases between them. CDR3 sequence reads: CSVVRGSANTGELFF. The CDR3 bases are TGCAGCGTTGTGAGGGGATCCGCGAACACCGGGGAGCTGTTTTTT.

This chain links TRBV2 with TRBJ2-3; maybe TRBD2 (6 bases). Germline V gene data show CDR1 as SNHLY and CDR2 as FYNNEI. V was cut by 3 bases and J by 1 base, with 8 bases left in between. The CDR3 runs 14 residues. The CDR3 is CASSEDYRTDTQYF. CDR3 sequence (DNA): TGTGCCAGCAGTGAGGACTACCGCACAGATACGCAGTATTTT. Combining the CDR3 with reference TRBV2 and TRBJ2-3 gives the whole variable domain EPEVTQTPSHQVTQMGQEVILRCVPISNHLYFYWYRQILGQKVEFLVSFYNNEISEKSEIFDDQFSVERPDGSNFTLKIRSTKLEDSAMYFCASSEDYRTDTQYFGPGTRLTVL.

This clone was counted ten times or more. V and J are TRBV27 and TRBJ2-3; no firm D call. V lost 0 bases and J lost 8, with 9 bases in between. Germline assignment: CDR1 MNHEY and CDR2 SMNVEV (reference sequence). This CDR3 contains 13 residues. The chain's CDR3 is CASSLSFQSTQYF. The DNA for the CDR3 is TGTGCCAGCAGTTTATCTTTCCAAAGTACGCAGTATTTT.

The genes are TRBV4-3 and TRBJ1-1; D uncertain. From germline, CDR1 is LGHNA and CDR2 YSLEER. V was clipped by 1 base and J by 1 base, with 7 bases between them. The CDR3 runs to 14 residues. CDR3 DNA sequence: TGCGCCAGCAGCCAAGCGGCTAGGAACACTGAAGCTTTCTTT. Its protein is CASSQAARNTEAFF.

The gene calls are TRBV30 and TRBJ1-5, with TRBD1 identical over 8 bases. The V and J ends lost 3 bases and 2 bases, in that order; junction bases with no gene match: 6. The CDR3 runs 15 residues. Per germline, CDR1 GTSNPN and CDR2 SVGIG (reference sequence). The CDR3 here is CAWSLGQGGNQPQHF. In nucleotides, the CDR3 is TGTGCCTGGAGCCTCGGACAGGGCGGCAATCAGCCCCAGCATTTT.

The chain recombines TRBV30 with TRBJ1-6; weak D call: TRBD1 (5 bases). Trimming removed 3 bases at V and 6 bases at J, with 18 bases between. The CDR3 contains 16 residues. Germline V lookup: CDR1 GTSNPN, CDR2 SVGIG (reference sequence). CDR3: CAWRGRGEISNSPLHF. CDR3 nucleotide sequence: TGTGCCTGGAGAGGTCGGGGCGAGATTTCTAATTCACCCCTCCACTTT. Using reference TRBV30 and TRBJ1-6 for the parts outside the CDR3, the full variable domain is SQTIHQWPATLVQPVGSPLSLECTVEGTSNPNLYWYRQAAGRGLQLLFYSVGIGQISSEVPQNLSASRPQDRQFILSSKKLLLSDSGFYLCAWRGRGEISNSPLHFGNGTRLTVT.

The V call is TRBV7-3, the J call TRBJ2-2, with TRBD2 as a possible D gene (5 bases). V lost 6 bases, J lost 6 bases, and 8 bases lay in between. Looked up from germline, CDR1 is SGHTA and CDR2 is FQGTGA. The CDR3 has 12 residues. CDR3 coding DNA: TGTGCCAGCAGGGCTAGCTCCGGGGAGCTGTTTTTT. Its translation: CASRASSGELFF.